This entry describes one T cell receptor (beta chain). The antigen remains undetermined. The CDR3 spans 14 residues. Germline CDR1 SGHRS, CDR2 YFSETQ. The data derive from a study of T cells expressing NK-cell markers. As for the study in general: The study sequenced eight donors, seven HCMV-seropositive and one seronegative. Whole-study results and caveats: Dominant NKG2C+ clonotypes in about six donors made up 1.0-7.0% of CD8+ T cells.

It was by 5'RACE template switching with UMIs that TCR beta cDNA was made. TCRdb reprocessed the 5' RACE reads and reports one entry per CDR3 protein, with no DNA. The sample totals 300,000 to 500,000 distinct CDR3 sequences. The sequenced material came from blood T cells: a sorted CD56 or NKG2C T cell subset, CD4+ or CD8+ T cells, or bulk PBMC T cells (not recorded which). The rearrangement uses TRBV5-1 and TRBJ2-1; with no DNA, the TCRdb D assignment of TRBD1 cannot be verified. The receptor was isolated from a woman aged 45-65 years in good health. The CDR3 sequence: CASSWRDRSNEQFF. Variable domain in full (rest from reference TRBV5-1 and TRBJ2-1): KAGVTQTPRYLIKTRGQQVTLSCSPISGHRSVSWYQQTPGQGLQFLFEYFSETQRNKGNFPGRFSGRQFSNSRSEMNVSTLELGDSALYLCASSWRDRSNEQFFGPGTRLTVL.